The T cell receptor beta chain under discussion was sequenced for a study of naive and memory T cell subsets. The study, taken as a whole, reports: TCR transcript changes with activation or differentiation may affect this RNA method.

TCR cDNA received a 3' ligated oligonucleotide that carried a UMI. Whole blood, 2.5 ml, came from adult healthy volunteers. Unsorted total RNA, roughly 1 to 1,100 ng, was DNase treated before reverse transcription. The length of the CDR3 is 16 residues. The V segment lost 4 bases and the J segment 4 bases; nucleotides outside the gene matches: 9. The germline CDR1 and CDR2 sequences are LGHDT and YNNKEL (reference sequence). Ligated cDNA underwent four rounds of PCR with nested alpha and beta constant region primers and SP2. Alpha and beta constant region primers primed reverse transcription for blood and skin samples. Each CDR3 protein gets one entry after TCRdb re-called the 5' RACE reads with MiXCR. There are roughly 56,000 distinct CDR3 sequences in the sample; approximately 6.6% occur only once, and 9% to 10% lies in the top ten. This clonotype came up a few times. The antigen remains unidentified.

The TCR was taken from a male donor in good health. This sequence joins TRBV3-1 and TRBJ2-3, with 9 nucleotides matching TRBD2. The CDR3 sequence: CASSLEVSGSPDTQYF. The CDR3 DNA reads TGTGCCAGCAGCCTGGAAGTTAGCGGGAGCCCAGATACGCAGTATTTT.